The clone carrying this T cell receptor (beta chain) was seen repeatedly, ten times or more. During its preparation, the TCRbeta library received unique molecular identifiers. TCRdb used MiXCR to reprocess the PCR reads, holding one entry per CDR3 protein. The top ten clones hold approximately 1% of a sample with 600,000 to 700,000 distinct CDR3 sequences, roughly 15% of them seen once. The germline CDR1 and CDR2 sequences are SGHRS and YFSETQ. The CDR3 is made up of 16 amino acids. V shed 8 bases, J shed 4 bases, and the junction held 14 bases outside the gene matches. This entry belongs to a study of T-cell reconstitution after alpha-beta-depleted transplantation in children.

The receptor was derived from a human donor who donated a stem cell graft to a child with acute myeloid leukemia. The sequences come from PBMCs from the stem cell graft donor, collected from the stem cell graft. V and J are TRBV5-1 and TRBJ2-1; 8 nucleotides match TRBD1. The CDR3 DNA follows: TGCGCCAGAACTGGAGACCGGGACAGGAGATACAATGAGCAGTTCTTC. Translation: CARTGDRDRRYNEQFF.